This is a list of T cell receptor beta chains from one sample in a study of T cell changes during pregnancy in multiple sclerosis. TCRdb keeps only in-frame clones here, not all; method: immunoSEQ multiplex PCR. The repertoire has 70,000 to 80,000 clones, about 88% of them found once; the top ten carry 3% to 3.5%. Sequencing used peripheral blood, obtained before pregnancy. The source is a female donor with multiple sclerosis, enrolled in a pregnancy study. Both conserved end residues are part of each CDR3. The order of the fields is V gene, J gene, CDR3 protein.

V: TRBV6-5; J: TRBJ1-1; CDR3: CASRLTGPNTEAFF
V: TRBV2; J: TRBJ1-2; CDR3: CASTYPHSTF
V: TRBV5-4; J: TRBJ2-7; CDR3: CAWHVGGEQYF
V: TRBV29-1; J: TRBJ1-5; CDR3: CSVSKTGTNQPQHF
V: TRBV6-5; J: TRBJ2-7; CDR3: CASSLTSGRAEQYF
V: TRBV19; J: TRBJ2-6; CDR3: CASSIYRGGANVLTF
V: TRBV6-6; J: TRBJ2-7; CDR3: CASSSPQGGREEQYF
V: TRBV6-6; J: TRBJ1-1; CDR3: CASSYGTNTEAFF
V: TRBV18; J: TRBJ2-3; CDR3: CASSRIGTSTDTQYF
V: TRBV9; J: TRBJ1-1; CDR3: CASSVGPIGTEAFF
V: TRBV19; J: TRBJ1-4; CDR3: CASTAGTGAYEKLFF
V: TRBV7-2; J: TRBJ2-5; CDR3: CASRGLSGRALGETQYF
V: TRBV7-2; J: TRBJ2-1; CDR3: CASSLSHRGGNEQFF
V: TRBV5-6; J: TRBJ1-4; CDR3: CASSPVPGQGGKLFF
V: TRBV27; J: TRBJ2-7; CDR3: CASRGTGVTYEQYF
V: TRBV28; J: TRBJ2-7; CDR3: CASSAGSDEQYF
V: TRBV9; J: TRBJ1-1; CDR3: CASSTRRAGTEAFF